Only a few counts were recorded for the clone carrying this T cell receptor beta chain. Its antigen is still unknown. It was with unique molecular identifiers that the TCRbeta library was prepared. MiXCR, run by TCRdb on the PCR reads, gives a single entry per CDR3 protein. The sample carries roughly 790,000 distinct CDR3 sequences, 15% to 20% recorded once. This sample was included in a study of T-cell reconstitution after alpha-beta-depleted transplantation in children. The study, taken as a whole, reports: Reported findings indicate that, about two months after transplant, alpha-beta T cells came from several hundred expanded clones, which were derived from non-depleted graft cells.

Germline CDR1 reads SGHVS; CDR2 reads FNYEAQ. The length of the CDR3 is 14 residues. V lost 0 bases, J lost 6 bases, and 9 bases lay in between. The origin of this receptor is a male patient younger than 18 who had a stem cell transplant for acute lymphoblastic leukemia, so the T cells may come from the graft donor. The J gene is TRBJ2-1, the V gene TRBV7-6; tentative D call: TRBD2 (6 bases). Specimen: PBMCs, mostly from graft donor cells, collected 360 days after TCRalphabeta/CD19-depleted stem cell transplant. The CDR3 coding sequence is TGTGCCAGCAGCTTAGCTAGCGGTCCCAATGAGCAGTTCTTC. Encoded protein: CASSLASGPNEQFF.